This TCR beta chain was recorded in a study of T cells in localized non-small cell lung cancer. This CDR3 is 12 amino acids long. The V gene lost 3 bases and the J gene lost 12 bases, with 15 bases spanning the gap. The germline CDR1 and CDR2 sequences are MDHEN and SYDVKM. As to this clone: The antigen is not known.

Sequencing used immunoSEQ multiplex PCR; TCRdb keeps in-frame clones, though not all of them. Of some 700 clones in the sample, around 19% were seen once. Regarding the study as a whole: Prolonged overall survival went with higher T cell density in the blood.

The chain combines TRBV28 with TRBJ2-7, with D perhaps matching TRBD1 or TRBD2 (5 bases each). The source of this sequence is a male donor aged 60 or over with stage III squamous cell lung carcinoma. This sample comprised lung tumor tissue, obtained before any cancer treatment. The CDR3: CASSLGVAGAYF. Written as DNA, the CDR3 is TGTGCCAGCAGTTTGGGGGTGGCGGGTGCGTACTTC.